This T cell receptor beta chain was identified during a study of blood T cell repertoires in COVID-19. Across the study: Whether acute or convalescent, the COVID-19 samples came from the United States, Italy and Spain. T cells, B-cell-depleted T cells, or PBMCs supplied cDNA or gDNA.

Seattle's cohort entered during active infection and was followed longitudinally. In the source study's methods: By means of reference gene primer amplification, nucleated cell counts were estimated. This table comes from immunoSEQ multiplex PCR, and its TCRdb copy is limited to in-frame clones, with some not included. V and J calls plus clone size are reproduced from that table; the DNA served to infer D and trimming. The top ten hold 7.5% to 8.5% of the sample, which has 150,000 to 190,000 clones, about 85% seen once. CDR1 is SEHNR and CDR2 is FQNEAQ in the germline V gene (reference sequence). The ends lost 3 bases at V and 5 bases at J; junction bases unmatched: 2. The CDR3 consists of 15 residues.

The receptor comes from a woman aged 55 to 70 with COVID-19, enrolled during active disease. The sample was peripheral blood. This rearrangement joins TRBV7-9 to TRBJ1-6; 9 nucleotides line up with TRBD1. In nucleotides, the CDR3 is TGTGCCAGCAGCTTGGGACAGGGCAATAATTCACCCCTCCACTTT. It codes for CASSLGQGNNSPLHF. The entire variable domain, with the rest obtained from reference TRBV7-9 and TRBJ1-6, is as follows: DTGVSQNPRHKITKRGQNVTFRCDPISEHNRLYWYRQTLGQGPEFLTYFQNEAQLEKSRLLSDRFSAERPKGSFSTLEIQRTEQGDSAMYLCASSLGQGNNSPLHFGNGTRLTVT.